Included here is one TCR beta chain sequence, with context. This clonotype turned up a few times. Its cognate antigen has yet to be identified. No base qualities exist here, and no much larger clone lies one base off it. The data derive from a study of T cells in Graves' hyperthyroidism and ophthalmopathy (dated by TCRdb to the late 2010s). Turning to the overall study: Peripheral blood was sampled at the time of initial diagnosis, prior to any treatment. A discovery cohort of about 96 patients, roughly 43 with Graves' ophthalmopathy and approximately 55 with stable Graves' hyperthyroidism, was used to find distinguishing TCR V-J signatures. Prospective prediction of ophthalmopathy was tested in an independent validation cohort consisting of some 18 hyperthyroidism patients and 15 to 17 patients who later progressed to ophthalmopathy. The 100 discovery patients were randomly split 7:3 into training and test sets. Thyroid tissue and blood T-cell repertoires from roughly six Graves' hyperthyroidism patients were also compared in the study. After sampling, hyperthyroidism patients received methimazole starting at 30 mg daily, and ophthalmopathy patients received high-dose intravenous methylprednisolone. TCR Vbeta CDR3 sequencing of 135 peripheral blood samples (43 ophthalmopathy, about 75 hyperthyroidism and roughly 17 progressor patients) is reported in the paper.

Paper-wide results and their limitations: No statistical method was used to set the sample size in advance, and investigators knew the group allocation. A 13 V-J signature model separated ophthalmopathy from stable hyperthyroidism, with approximately 86% sensitivity and approximately 81% specificity in cross-validation and 80%/75% in testing. In validation, progression to ophthalmopathy was predicted by the model with almost 71% sensitivity and 72.22% specificity, a median of about 6.4 months before onset. Most expanded thyroid clonotypes (frequency above 0.001) were also detected in blood, suggesting blood repertoires may reflect thyroid immune responses.

Stable Graves' hyperthyroidism was defined as no progression to ophthalmopathy during 18 months of follow-up. Hyperthyroidism patients were aged 18 to 65 years and newly diagnosed, with disease duration of less than 2 months. Any patient with an uncontrolled infection, another autoimmune disease, pregnancy or lactation was excluded. Diagnoses were established on the basis of clinical symptoms, serum thyroxine and TRAb, thyroid ultrasound, and orbital computed tomography. Ficoll-Paque density gradient centrifugation was used to isolate PBMCs from approximately 11 ml of fresh peripheral blood. Total RNA was extracted using Trizol reagent, and RNA quality was assessed on an Agilent 2100 Bioanalyzer. The TCR beta CDR3 regions were amplified from the RNA transcripts. For the first round of RT-PCR on the TCR CDR3, the HTBI primer set was used together with the Qiagen OneStep RT-PCR kit. The libraries were constructed in a second round of multiplex PCR and then size-selected and purified. Libraries were sequenced paired-end with 100 bp reads on an Illumina HiSeq2000. As for the original processing: SOAPnuke was used to process the raw data, removing reads that contained adapters or uncalled bases, had a mean Phred below 15, or lacked an exact match to the constant primer or identifier. High-quality paired reads were merged using COPE v1.2.5, and each unique nucleotide sequence was defined as a clonotype. MiTCR v1.1 was used to align the clonotypes against IMGT TRBV, TRBD and TRBJ reference segments. Only V-J combinations with frequency above 0.0001, covering about 99% of repertoires, were analysed. The TCS score was defined as the ratio of F50 (clonal expansion) to E x V (chaos), calculated using BLOSUM62-based TCRdist between CDR3 peptides within each V-J. Welch's t-statistics and random forest reduced approximately 520 V-J features to around 14, which were used in a naive Bayes classifier (R e1071). In TCRdb, the public reads were trimmed at Q25 with fastp and aligned with MiXCR, with productive beta chains retained. Every distinct CDR3 protein forms one entry, paired with its most common genes and DNA. The V and J calls reflect TCRdb's pipeline rather than the authors' work. The sample contains about 180,000 distinct CDR3 sequences, over 15% of them found a single time. The ten largest make up 25% to 30% of the sample.

Spanning cysteine to phenylalanine, the CDR3 consists of 14 amino acids. The only DNA kept is the CDR3, 42 bases in frame from the first base. From a lookup of the germline V gene, CDR1 and CDR2 are KGHSH and LQKENI. Trimming leaves V shorter by 2 bases and J shorter by 3 bases, with the junction holding 3 bases beyond the gene matches. The sequence was obtained from a woman in her 50s with Graves' hyperthyroidism. Specimen: blood. Rearrangement joined TRBV18 to TRBJ2-7; TRBD1 agrees with 8 junctional bases. The sequenced DNA is TGTGCCAGCTCACCAGGGACAGGACTCTACGAGCAGTACTTC. This codes for CASSPGTGLYEQYF.